This TCR beta chain is drawn from a study of blood T cell repertoires in COVID-19. The overall study: The United States, Italy and Spain provided the acute and convalescent COVID-19 samples. PBMCs, B-cell-depleted T cells, or T cells provided the cDNA or gDNA that made up the material.

Germline assignment: CDR1 ENHRY and CDR2 SYGVKD. The V segment lost 10 bases and the J segment 7 bases; nucleotides outside the gene matches: 7. CDR3 length equals 13 residues. Sequencing used immunoSEQ multiplex PCR; TCRdb keeps in-frame clones, though not all of them. The sample contains hundreds of thousands of clones, around 84% of which appear only once. The TCR originated in a man in his forties with acute or convalescent COVID-19. Sequenced material: peripheral blood. The chain uses TRBV10-3 and TRBJ1-4, with 9 bases that match TRBD1. The CDR3 spells CATRTGVGEKLFF. For the CDR3, the DNA is TGTGCCACTCGGACAGGGGTCGGTGAAAAACTGTTTTTT.